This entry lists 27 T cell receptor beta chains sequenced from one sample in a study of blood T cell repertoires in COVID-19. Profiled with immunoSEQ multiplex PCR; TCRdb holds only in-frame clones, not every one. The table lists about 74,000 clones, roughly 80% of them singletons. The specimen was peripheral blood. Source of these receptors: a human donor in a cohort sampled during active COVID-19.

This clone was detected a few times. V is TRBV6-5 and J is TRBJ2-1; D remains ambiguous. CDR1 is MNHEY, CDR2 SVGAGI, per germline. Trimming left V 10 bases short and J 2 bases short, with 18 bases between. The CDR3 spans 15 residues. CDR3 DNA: TGTGCCACTAAAACTCAACTCTTCGCCTACAATGAGCAGTTCTTC. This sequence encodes CATKTQLFAYNEQFF.

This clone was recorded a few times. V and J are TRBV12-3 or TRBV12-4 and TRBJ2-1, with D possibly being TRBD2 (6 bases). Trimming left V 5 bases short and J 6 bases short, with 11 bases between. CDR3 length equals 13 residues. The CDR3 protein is CASSPVGGNEQFF. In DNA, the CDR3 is TGTGCCAGCAGTCCAGTGGGGGGCAATGAGCAGTTCTTC.

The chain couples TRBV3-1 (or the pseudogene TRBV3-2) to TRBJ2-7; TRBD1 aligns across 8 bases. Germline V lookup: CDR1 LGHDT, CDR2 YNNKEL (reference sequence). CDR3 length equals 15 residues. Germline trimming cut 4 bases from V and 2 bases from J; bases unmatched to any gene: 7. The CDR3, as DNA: TGTGCCAGCAGCCTCCGGGACAGGACTCCCTACGAGCAGTACTTC. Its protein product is CASSLRDRTPYEQYF.

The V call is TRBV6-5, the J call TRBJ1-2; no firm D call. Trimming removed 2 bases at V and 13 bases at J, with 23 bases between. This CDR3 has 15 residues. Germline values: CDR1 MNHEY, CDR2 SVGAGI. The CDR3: CASSYQGPRGRVLTF. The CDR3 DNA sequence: TGTGCCAGCAGTTACCAAGGACCCCGGGGTCGTGTGCTCACCTTC.

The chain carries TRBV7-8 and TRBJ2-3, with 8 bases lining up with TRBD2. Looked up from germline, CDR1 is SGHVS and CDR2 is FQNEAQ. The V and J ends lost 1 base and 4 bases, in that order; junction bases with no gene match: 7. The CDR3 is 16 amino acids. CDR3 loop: CASSLGGAGGADTQYF. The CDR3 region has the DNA TGTGCCAGCAGCTTAGGCGGTGCGGGGGGTGCAGATACGCAGTATTTT. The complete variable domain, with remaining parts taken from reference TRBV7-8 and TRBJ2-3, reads GAGVSQSPRYKVAKRGQDVALRCDPISGHVSLFWYQQALGQGPEFLTYFQNEAQLDKSGLPSDRFFAERPEGSVSTLKIQRTQQEDSAVYLCASSLGGAGGADTQYFGPGTRLTVL.

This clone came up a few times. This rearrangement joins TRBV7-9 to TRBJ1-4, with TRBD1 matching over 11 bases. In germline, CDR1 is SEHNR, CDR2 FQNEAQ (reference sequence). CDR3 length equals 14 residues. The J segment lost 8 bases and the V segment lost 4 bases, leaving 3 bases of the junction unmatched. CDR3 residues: CASSSDRGREKLFF. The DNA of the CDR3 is TGTGCCAGCAGCTCGGACAGGGGGCGAGAAAAACTGTTTTTT. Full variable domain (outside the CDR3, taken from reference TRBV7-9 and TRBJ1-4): DTGVSQNPRHKITKRGQNVTFRCDPISEHNRLYWYRQTLGQGPEFLTYFQNEAQLEKSRLLSDRFSAERPKGSFSTLEIQRTEQGDSAMYLCASSSDRGREKLFFGSGTQLSVL.

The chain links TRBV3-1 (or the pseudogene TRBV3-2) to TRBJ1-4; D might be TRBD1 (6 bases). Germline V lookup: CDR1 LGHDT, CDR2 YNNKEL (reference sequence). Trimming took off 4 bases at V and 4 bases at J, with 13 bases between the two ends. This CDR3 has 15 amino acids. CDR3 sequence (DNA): TGTGCCAGCAGCCTTTACGACAGGCTTAATGAAAAACTGTTTTTT. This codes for CASSLYDRLNEKLFF.

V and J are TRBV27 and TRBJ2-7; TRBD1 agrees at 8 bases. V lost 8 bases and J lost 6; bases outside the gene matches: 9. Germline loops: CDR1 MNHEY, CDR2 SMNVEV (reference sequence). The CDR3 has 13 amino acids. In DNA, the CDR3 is TGTGCCAGCCGCACCTCAGGGGGCGTCGAGCAGTACTTC. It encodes CASRTSGGVEQYF.

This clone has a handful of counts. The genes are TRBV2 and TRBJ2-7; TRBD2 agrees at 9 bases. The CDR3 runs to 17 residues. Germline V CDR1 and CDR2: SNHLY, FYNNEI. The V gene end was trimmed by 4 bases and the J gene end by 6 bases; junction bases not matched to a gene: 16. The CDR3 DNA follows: TGTGCCAGCAGTGCCCCGGGAGGAGGCGGGGGGGGCTCCGAGCAGTACTTC. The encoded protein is CASSAPGGGGGGSEQYF.

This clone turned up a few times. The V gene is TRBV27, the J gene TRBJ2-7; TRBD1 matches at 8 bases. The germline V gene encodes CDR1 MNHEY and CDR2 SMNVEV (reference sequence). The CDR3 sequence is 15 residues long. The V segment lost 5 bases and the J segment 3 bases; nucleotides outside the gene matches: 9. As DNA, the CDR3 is TGTGCCAGCAGTCCCACCGGACAGGGTTTCTACGAGCAGTACTTC. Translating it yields CASSPTGQGFYEQYF.

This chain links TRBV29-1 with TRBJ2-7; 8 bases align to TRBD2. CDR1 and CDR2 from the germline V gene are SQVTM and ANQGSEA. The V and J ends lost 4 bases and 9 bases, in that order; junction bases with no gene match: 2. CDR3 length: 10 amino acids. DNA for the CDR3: TGCAGCGTTGTGGCGGGAGGGCAGTACTTC. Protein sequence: CSVVAGGQYF.

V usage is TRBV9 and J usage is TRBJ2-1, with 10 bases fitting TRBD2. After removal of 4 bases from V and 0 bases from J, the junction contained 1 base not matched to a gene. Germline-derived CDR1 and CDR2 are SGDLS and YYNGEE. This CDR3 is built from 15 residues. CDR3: CASSLAGASYNEQFF. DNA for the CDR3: TGTGCCAGCAGCCTAGCGGGAGCCTCCTACAATGAGCAGTTCTTC.

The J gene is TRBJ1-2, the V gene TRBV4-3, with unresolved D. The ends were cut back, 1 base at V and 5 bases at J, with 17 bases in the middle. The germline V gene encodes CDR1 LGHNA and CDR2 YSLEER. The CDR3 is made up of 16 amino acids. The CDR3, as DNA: TGCGCCAGCAGCCAAGGCGGCGGCTCCTATGGGTATGGCTACACCTTC. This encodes CASSQGGGSYGYGYTF.

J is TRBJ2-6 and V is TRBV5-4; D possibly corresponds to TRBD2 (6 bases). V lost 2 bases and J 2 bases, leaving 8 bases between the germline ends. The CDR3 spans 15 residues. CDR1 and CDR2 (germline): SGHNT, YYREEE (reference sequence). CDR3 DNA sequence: TGTGCCAGCAGCTTTGGCGGGGCTGGGGCCAACGTCCTGACTTTC. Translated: CASSFGGAGANVLTF.

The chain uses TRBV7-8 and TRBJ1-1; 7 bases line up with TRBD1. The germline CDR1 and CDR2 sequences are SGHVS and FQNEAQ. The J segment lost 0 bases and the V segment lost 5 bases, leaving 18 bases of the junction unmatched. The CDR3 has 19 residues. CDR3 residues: CASSLGQANSLFMNTEAFF. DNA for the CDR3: TGTGCCAGCAGCCTAGGACAGGCGAATTCTTTATTTATGAACACTGAAGCTTTCTTT.

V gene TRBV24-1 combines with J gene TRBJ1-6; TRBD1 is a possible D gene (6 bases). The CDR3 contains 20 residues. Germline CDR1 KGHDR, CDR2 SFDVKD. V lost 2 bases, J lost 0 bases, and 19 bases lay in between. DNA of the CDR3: TGTGCCACCAGTGATTACTGGGTTGGGACACCGAGCTCCTATAATTCACCCCTCCACTTT. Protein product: CATSDYWVGTPSSYNSPLHF.

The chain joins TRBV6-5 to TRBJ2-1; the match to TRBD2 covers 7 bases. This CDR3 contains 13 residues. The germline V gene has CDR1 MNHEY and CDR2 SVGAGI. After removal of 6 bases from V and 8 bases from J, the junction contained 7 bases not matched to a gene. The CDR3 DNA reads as TGTGCCAGCAGCGTAGGGACTAATTATGAGCAGTTCTTC. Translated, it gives CASSVGTNYEQFF.

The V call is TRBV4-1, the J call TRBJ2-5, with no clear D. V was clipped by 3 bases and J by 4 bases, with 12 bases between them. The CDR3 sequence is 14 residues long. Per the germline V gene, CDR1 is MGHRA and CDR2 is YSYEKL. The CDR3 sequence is CASSHAVSRETQYF. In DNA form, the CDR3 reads TGCGCCAGCAGCCACGCCGTTAGTAGAGAGACCCAGTACTTC.

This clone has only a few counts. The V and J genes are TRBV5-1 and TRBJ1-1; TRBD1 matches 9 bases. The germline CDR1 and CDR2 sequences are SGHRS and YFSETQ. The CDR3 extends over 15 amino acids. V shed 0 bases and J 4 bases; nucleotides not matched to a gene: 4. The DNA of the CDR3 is TGCGCCAGCAGCTTGGACAGGGACAGGGTCACTGAAGCTTTCTTT. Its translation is CASSLDRDRVTEAFF.

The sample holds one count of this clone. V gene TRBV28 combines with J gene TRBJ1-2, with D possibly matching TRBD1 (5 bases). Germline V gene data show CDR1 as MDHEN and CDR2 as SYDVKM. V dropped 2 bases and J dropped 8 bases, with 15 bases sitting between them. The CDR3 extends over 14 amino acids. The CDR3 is CASSLRGDSAGYTF. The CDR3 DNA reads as TGTGCCAGCAGTTTAAGGGGCGACAGTGCGGGCTACACCTTC.

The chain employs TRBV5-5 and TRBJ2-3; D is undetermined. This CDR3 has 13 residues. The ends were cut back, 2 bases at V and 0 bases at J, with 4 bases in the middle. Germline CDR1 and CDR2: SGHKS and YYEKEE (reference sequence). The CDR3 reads CASSFHSTDTQYF. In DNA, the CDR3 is TGTGCCAGCAGCTTTCATAGCACAGATACGCAGTATTTT.

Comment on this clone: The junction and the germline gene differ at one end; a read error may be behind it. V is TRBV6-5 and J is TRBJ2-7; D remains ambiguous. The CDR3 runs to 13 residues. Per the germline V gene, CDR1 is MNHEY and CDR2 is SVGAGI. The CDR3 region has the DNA TGTGCCAGCGGTTACAGCATTACTAACGAGCAGTACTTC. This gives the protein CASGYSITNEQYF.

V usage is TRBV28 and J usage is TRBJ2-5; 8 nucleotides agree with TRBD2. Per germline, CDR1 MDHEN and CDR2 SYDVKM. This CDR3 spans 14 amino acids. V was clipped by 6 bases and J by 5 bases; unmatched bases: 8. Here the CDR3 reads CASSPGGVGETQYF. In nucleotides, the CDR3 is TGTGCCAGCAGCCCCGGGGGGGTGGGGGAGACCCAGTACTTC. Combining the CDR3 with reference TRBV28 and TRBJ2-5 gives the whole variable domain DVKVTQSSRYLVKRTGEKVFLECVQDMDHENMFWYRQDPGLGLRLIYFSYDVKMKEKGDIPEGYSVSREKKERFSLILESASTNQTSMYLCASSPGGVGETQYFGPGTRLLVL.

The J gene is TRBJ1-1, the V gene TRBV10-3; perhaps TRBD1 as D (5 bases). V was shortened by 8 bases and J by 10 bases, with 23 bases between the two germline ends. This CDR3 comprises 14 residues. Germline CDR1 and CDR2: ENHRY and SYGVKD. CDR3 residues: CAIRGEGSNRAAFF. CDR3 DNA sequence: TGTGCCATCCGGGGGGAGGGCTCCAACCGGGCAGCTTTCTTT.

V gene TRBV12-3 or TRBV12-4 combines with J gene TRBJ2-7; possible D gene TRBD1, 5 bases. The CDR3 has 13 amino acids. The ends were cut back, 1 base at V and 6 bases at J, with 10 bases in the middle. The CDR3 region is CASSLVRGGEQYV. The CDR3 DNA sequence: TGTGCCAGCAGTTTAGTTAGGGGTGGCGAGCAGTACGTC.

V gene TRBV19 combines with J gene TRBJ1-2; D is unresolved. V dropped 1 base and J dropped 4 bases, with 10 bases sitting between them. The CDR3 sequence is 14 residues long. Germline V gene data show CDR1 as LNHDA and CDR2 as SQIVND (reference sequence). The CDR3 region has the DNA TGTGCCAGTAGTATAGGAGGTACTTCCTATGGCTACACCTTC. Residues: CASSIGGTSYGYTF. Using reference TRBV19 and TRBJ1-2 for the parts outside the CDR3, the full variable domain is DGGITQSPKYLFRKEGQNVTLSCEQNLNHDAMYWYRQDPGQGLRLIYYSQIVNDFQKGDIAEGYSVSREKKESFPLTVTSAQKNPTAFYLCASSIGGTSYGYTFGSGTRLTVV.

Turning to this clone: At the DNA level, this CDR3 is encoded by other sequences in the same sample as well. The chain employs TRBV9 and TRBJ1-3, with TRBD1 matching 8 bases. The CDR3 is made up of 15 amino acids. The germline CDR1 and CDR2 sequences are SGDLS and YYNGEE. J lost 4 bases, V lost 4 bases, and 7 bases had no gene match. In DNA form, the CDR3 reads TGTGCCAGCAGCCCACGGACAGGGTCGGGAAACACCATATATTTT. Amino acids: CASSPRTGSGNTIYF. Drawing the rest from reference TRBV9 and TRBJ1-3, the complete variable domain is DSGVTQTPKHLITATGQRVTLRCSPRSGDLSVYWYQQSLDQGLQFLIQYYNGEERAKGNILERFSAQQFPDLHSELNLSSLELGDSALYFCASSPRTGSGNTIYFGEGSWLTVV.